The 31 T cell receptor beta chains below all came from one sample that was sequenced in a study of T-cell memory formation after mild COVID-19 (dated by TCRdb to the early 2020s). The library was produced with 5' RACE. Sequencing used an Illumina NovaSeq 6000. Starting from the raw public reads, TCRdb applied fastp trimming at Q25, assembled clones with MiXCR and retained in-frame beta chains. Identical CDR3 proteins give one entry, which carries the most common genes and DNA. For this sample there are roughly 130,000 distinct CDR3 sequences; 5% to 6.5% appear just once. The ten largest account for 2% to 2.5% of the sample. The sequenced material came from PBMCs or a T cell subset sorted from them (not recorded which). These receptors all stem from an adult woman who had mild COVID-19 (a few samples of this study predate the infection). The sample titles of this study are shuffled in the database, so cell type and time point are left out; the donor was told from shared clones.

This clonotype was observed many times. The rearrangement links TRBV7-9 to TRBJ1-1; the D gene is possibly TRBD1 (6 bases). With 5 bases removed from V and 8 bases from J, the gap between germline ends came to 15 bases. Germline CDR1 is SEHNR and CDR2 is FQNEAQ (reference sequence). The CDR3 has 13 residues. DNA for the CDR3: TGTGCCAGCAGCCACGACAGGACCAGGGAAGCTTTCTTT. Translating gives CASSHDRTREAFF.

Many counts were recorded for this clonotype. V usage is TRBV4-1 and J usage is TRBJ1-2, with D possibly being TRBD1 (6 bases). Germline values: CDR1 MGHRA, CDR2 YSYEKL. Deletions cut 1 base from V and 0 bases from J, with 15 bases between. This CDR3 is 17 amino acids long. The CDR3 loop is CASSQAGTGTANYGYTF. In DNA, the CDR3 is TGCGCCAGCAGCCAAGCCGGCACAGGGACCGCTAACTATGGCTACACCTTC.

This clonotype was counted between two and nine times. V and J are TRBV6-5 and TRBJ1-5; possible D gene TRBD1, 5 bases. The germline V gene has CDR1 MNHEY and CDR2 SVGAGI. There are 12 residues in the CDR3. Trimming took 11 bases from V and 0 from J, leaving 8 bases between them. CDR3 bases: TGTGCCGGGGCGGATAGCAATCAGCCCCAGCATTTT. It translates to CAGADSNQPQHF.

The genes are TRBV7-9 and TRBJ2-2; no definite D call. V lost 0 bases, J lost 4 bases, and 12 bases lay in between. CDR1 is SEHNR and CDR2 is FQNEAQ in the germline V gene (reference sequence). The CDR3 is made up of 16 amino acids. The CDR3 spells CASSLAERVITGELFF. Here the CDR3 DNA reads TGTGCCAGCAGCTTAGCGGAAAGGGTCATCACCGGGGAGCTGTTTTTT.

In regard to this clonotype: One end of the junction does not line up with germline, which may come from a read error. The V and J genes are TRBV7-9 and TRBJ2-3, with D perhaps TRBD2 (5 bases). Germline V gives CDR1 SEHNR, CDR2 FQNEAQ (reference sequence). This CDR3 contains 8 residues. The CDR3 loop reads CASSQEDF. CDR3 DNA: TGTGCCAGCAGCCAGGAGGATTTT. Variable domain in full (rest from reference TRBV7-9 and TRBJ2-3): DTGVSQNPRHKITKRGQNVTFRCDPISEHNRLYWYRQTLGQGPEFLTYFQNEAQLEKSRLLSDRFSAERPKGSFSTLEIQRTEQGDSAMYLCASSQEDFGPGTRLTVL.

This clonotype has a handful of counts. V and J are TRBV23-1 and TRBJ1-1; TRBD1 matches at 7 bases. TRBV23-1 is reported as an ORF; its role is uncertain. V lost 8 bases and J lost 3; bases outside the gene matches: 6. This CDR3 is 13 amino acids long. The chain's CDR3 is CASWRTGDTEAFF. CDR3 DNA sequence: TGCGCCAGCTGGCGGACAGGAGACACTGAAGCTTTCTTT.

The sample holds a few counts of this clonotype. The chain recombines TRBV12-3 or TRBV12-4 with TRBJ2-7, with D perhaps TRBD2 (6 bases). Trimming removed 2 bases at V and 5 bases at J, with 13 bases between. CDR3 length: 14 amino acids. CDR3 amino acids: CASSLSGGSHEQYF. The CDR3 region has the DNA TGTGCCAGCAGTTTAAGTGGGGGGTCCCACGAGCAGTACTTC.

Only a few counts were recorded for this clonotype. The chain has TRBV11-2 and TRBJ2-7; D not resolved. Deletions cut 0 bases from V and 4 bases from J, with 7 bases between. Germline CDR1 reads SGHAT; CDR2 reads FQNNGV. The CDR3 sequence is 13 residues long. The CDR3 loop reads CASSLDGGYEQYF. CDR3 DNA: TGTGCCAGCAGCTTAGATGGTGGTTACGAGCAGTACTTC.

The CDR3 spells CASSLGAGRETQYF. Here the CDR3 DNA reads TGCGCCAGCAGCTTGGGCGCAGGGCGAGAGACCCAGTACTTC. The V call is TRBV5-1, the J call TRBJ2-5; a weak D match, TRBD1 (5 bases). The CDR3 has 14 residues. CDR1 is SGHRS, CDR2 YFSETQ, per germline. Trimming removed 0 bases from V and 4 bases from J, with 10 bases in between.

There are a few counts of this clonotype. Germline and junction disagree at one end, which may indicate a read error. This sequence joins TRBV7-7 and TRBJ2-5; TRBD2 matches 7 bases. CDR3 length: 17 residues. Germline-derived CDR1 and CDR2 are SSHAT and FNYEAQ (reference sequence). The CDR3 loop is CASSLVVAGAAQETQYF. CDR3 bases: TGTGCTAGCAGCTTAGTGGTTGCGGGAGCTGCCCAAGAGACCCAGTACTTC.

This clonotype was counted between two and nine times. The chain combines TRBV12-3 or TRBV12-4 with TRBJ1-2; D remains ambiguous. This CDR3 is built from 13 residues. With 6 bases removed from V and 7 bases from J, the gap between germline ends came to 15 bases. The CDR3 region has the DNA TGTGCCAGCAGCCGATTTCAACTTCCTGGCTACACCTTC. Its translation is CASSRFQLPGYTF.

The gene calls are TRBV7-2 and TRBJ1-3; tentative D call: TRBD1 (5 bases). V was cut by 5 bases and J by 0 bases, with 11 bases left in between. Germline CDR1 and CDR2: SGHTA and FQGNSA. This CDR3 has 15 residues. In nucleotides, the CDR3 is TGTGCCAGCAGCCGACGGGGGGACTCTGGAAACACCATATATTTT. Protein sequence: CASSRRGDSGNTIYF.

This clonotype was detected ten times or more. J is TRBJ2-3 and V is TRBV20-1; 15 bases agree with TRBD2. Germline CDR1 DFQATT, CDR2 SNEGSKA (reference sequence). CDR3 length equals 14 residues. The V segment lost 8 bases and the J segment 6 bases; nucleotides outside the gene matches: 6. The CDR3 sequence: CSMWTSGGADTQYF. The CDR3 nucleotides read TGCAGTATGTGGACTAGCGGGGGGGCGGATACGCAGTATTTT.

The sample holds many counts of this clonotype. The chain joins TRBV24-1 to TRBJ2-6; 7 bases line up with TRBD2. Unmatched junction bases numbered 1, after V lost 6 bases and J lost 0 bases. Germline CDR1 reads KGHDR; CDR2 reads SFDVKD. This CDR3 spans 15 amino acids. DNA of the CDR3: TGTGCCACCAGTTGGGGGGGCTCTGGGGCCAACGTCCTGACTTTC. This encodes CATSWGGSGANVLTF.

This clonotype was detected many times. The chain has TRBV7-2 and TRBJ2-3; 12 bases are a match to TRBD2. V lost 0 bases, J lost 1 base, and 8 bases stayed unmatched. This CDR3 is 19 amino acids long. CDR1 and CDR2 (germline): SGHTA, FQGNSA. Here the CDR3 reads CASSLALTSGSVGTDTQYF. CDR3 DNA sequence: TGTGCCAGCAGCTTAGCCTTGACTAGCGGGAGTGTCGGCACAGATACGCAGTATTTT. Full variable domain (missing parts from reference TRBV7-2 and TRBJ2-3): GAGVSQSPSNKVTEKGKDVELRCDPISGHTALYWYRQSLGQGLEFLIYFQGNSAPDKSGLPSDRFSAERTGGSVSTLTIQRTQQEDSAVYLCASSLALTSGSVGTDTQYFGPGTRLTVL.

The chain employs TRBV6-6 and TRBJ1-4; possibly TRBD1 for D (6 bases). The CDR3 extends over 14 amino acids. The V and J ends lost 6 bases and 8 bases respectively, with 16 bases between them. Germline CDR1 reads MNHNY; CDR2 reads SVGAGI (reference sequence). The CDR3 loop reads CASRHTGTREKLFF. The CDR3 DNA sequence: TGTGCCAGCAGGCATACCGGGACACGGGAAAAACTGTTTTTT.

This clonotype came up many times. The chain uses TRBV7-2 and TRBJ2-7; D is unresolved. The CDR3 is made up of 13 amino acids. Germline CDR1 reads SGHTA; CDR2 reads FQGNSA. With 2 bases removed from V and 6 bases from J, the gap between germline ends came to 11 bases. CDR3 coding DNA: TGTGCCAGCAGCTTATTTCTCTCTCTCGAGCAGTACTTC. This encodes CASSLFLSLEQYF.

The chain recombines TRBV12-3 or TRBV12-4 with TRBJ2-2; D might be TRBD2 (6 bases). This CDR3 comprises 16 residues. V was pared by 7 bases and J by 4 bases, with 19 bases between. Here the CDR3 DNA reads TGTGCCAGCACTTCGGGAGTGGGAGTCGGCACCGGGGAGCTGTTTTTT. It yields the protein CASTSGVGVGTGELFF.

This clonotype has more than one count but fewer than ten. The chain employs TRBV10-3 and TRBJ2-1; 14 bases agree with TRBD2. The ends lost 3 bases at V and 7 bases at J; junction bases unmatched: 5. The CDR3 is made up of 16 amino acids. Germline V gene lookup returns CDR1 ENHRY and CDR2 SYGVKD. CDR3 DNA sequence: TGTGCCATCAGTGAACCTCGACTAGCGGGGGGGAATGAGCAGTTCTTC. It translates to CAISEPRLAGGNEQFF.

This chain joins TRBV6-1 and TRBJ2-7; D unresolved. The CDR3 contains 15 residues. In germline, CDR1 is MNHNS, CDR2 SASEGT. V was cut by 6 bases and J by 2 bases, with 17 bases left in between. CDR3 sequence (DNA): TGTGCCAGCAGAGCCGAGTTAACCCCGACCTACGAGCAGTACTTC. It codes for CASRAELTPTYEQYF.

This clonotype came up many times. The chain combines TRBV12-3 or TRBV12-4 with TRBJ2-2; TRBD1 aligns across 7 bases. V trimming: 3 bases; J trimming: 5 bases; junction bases outside the gene matches: 6. The CDR3 is 15 amino acids. The CDR3 region is CASSLSQQGTGELFF. The CDR3 DNA reads TGTGCCAGCAGTTTGAGCCAACAGGGGACCGGGGAGCTGTTTTTT.

This clonotype appeared many times. V and J are TRBV30 and TRBJ2-7; 10 positions agree with TRBD2. The CDR3 length is 15 residues. V shed 3 bases, J shed 7 bases, and the junction held 12 bases outside the gene matches. Germline-derived CDR1 and CDR2 are GTSNPN and SVGIG (reference sequence). The CDR3 protein is CAWSRTKRGGREQYF. DNA of the CDR3: TGTGCCTGGAGCCGCACTAAGCGGGGGGGCCGAGAGCAGTACTTC.

The genes are TRBV6-2 or TRBV6-3 and TRBJ2-7; D is unresolved. Trimming left V 0 bases short and J 7 bases short, with 7 bases between. Germline loops: CDR1 MNHEY, CDR2 SVGEGT. The CDR3 loop spans 12 amino acids. CDR3 region: CASSYSRREQYF. Written as DNA, the CDR3 is TGTGCCAGCAGTTACTCGAGGCGGGAGCAGTACTTC.

This clonotype appeared many times. This chain connects TRBV27 to TRBJ2-6, with 7 bases identical to TRBD1. The CDR3 length is 15 residues. J lost 2 bases, V lost 3 bases, and 1 base had no gene match. Germline CDR1 MNHEY, CDR2 SMNVEV (reference sequence). The CDR3 loop is CASSFGTAGANVLTF. Here the CDR3 DNA reads TGTGCCAGCAGTTTCGGGACAGCTGGGGCCAACGTCCTGACTTTC.

The table lists this clonotype with a few counts. V is TRBV2 and J is TRBJ2-7; no clear D gene. Trimming removed 4 bases from V and 2 bases from J, with 15 bases in between. Germline CDR1 SNHLY, CDR2 FYNNEI. The CDR3 runs to 15 residues. The CDR3 is CASSVRRGEPYEQYF. CDR3 nucleotides: TGTGCCAGCAGTGTGAGAAGAGGAGAGCCCTACGAGCAGTACTTC. The whole variable domain, remainder taken from reference TRBV2 and TRBJ2-7, is EPEVTQTPSHQVTQMGQEVILRCVPISNHLYFYWYRQILGQKVEFLVSFYNNEISEKSEIFDDQFSVERPDGSNFTLKIRSTKLEDSAMYFCASSVRRGEPYEQYFGPGTRLTVT.

This clonotype was seen many times. V is TRBV5-1 and J is TRBJ2-5; possibly TRBD1 or TRBD2 for D (5 bases each). In germline, CDR1 is SGHRS, CDR2 YFSETQ. The CDR3 contains 14 residues. Trimming pared 4 bases from V and 1 base from J, leaving 11 bases between. The CDR3 DNA reads as TGCGCCAGCAGCCCCGGGACGGTCCAAGAGACCCAGTACTTC. Protein sequence: CASSPGTVQETQYF.

This chain links TRBV7-3 with TRBJ2-1; the match to TRBD2 covers 12 bases. Trimming cost V 3 bases and J 7 bases; bases outside gene matches: 10. CDR1 and CDR2 (germline): SGHTA, FQGTGA. This CDR3 is 17 amino acids long. The chain's CDR3 is CASSFSLAGGQGNEQFF. CDR3 sequence (DNA): TGTGCCAGCAGCTTTTCACTAGCGGGAGGCCAGGGGAATGAGCAGTTCTTC. Full variable domain (missing parts from reference TRBV7-3 and TRBJ2-1): GAGVSQTPSNKVTEKGKYVELRCDPISGHTALYWYRQSLGQGPEFLIYFQGTGAADDSGLPNDRFFAVRPEGSVSTLKIQRTERGDSAVYLCASSFSLAGGQGNEQFFGPGTRLTVL.

This clonotype has ten or more counts. Germline is not matched at one junction end, which may reflect a read error. The rearrangement links TRBV29-1 to TRBJ2-1; D remains ambiguous. The CDR3 runs to 9 residues. CDR1 and CDR2 (germline): SQVTM, ANQGSEA. CDR3 coding DNA: TGCAGCGTCGACACCGATCAGCTCTTC. Translation gives CSVDTDQLF.

This clonotype was recorded many times. This rearrangement joins TRBV12-3 or TRBV12-4 to TRBJ2-7; 8 positions match TRBD1. The length of the CDR3 is 13 residues. After removal of 6 bases from V and 4 bases from J, the junction contained 5 bases not matched to a gene. CDR3 DNA sequence: TGTGCCAGCAGACACAGGACAGGGTACGAGCAGTACTTC. It translates to CASRHRTGYEQYF.

This clonotype came up many times. The chain recombines TRBV6-1 with TRBJ2-7; D call uncertain. Trimming removed 1 base from V and 3 bases from J, with 13 bases in between. Germline assignment: CDR1 MNHNS and CDR2 SASEGT. The CDR3 totals 15 residues. CDR3 sequence (DNA): TGTGCCAGCAGTGAAGAGGCAGTCTATGTCTACGAGCAGTACTTC. Residues: CASSEEAVYVYEQYF.

V and J are TRBV12-3 or TRBV12-4 and TRBJ2-7, with 11 bases aligning to TRBD1. This CDR3 comprises 14 residues. Trimming at V came to 7 bases and at J to 7 bases, leaving 9 bases not matched to a gene. DNA of the CDR3: TGTGCCAGCATCTTAGGACAGGGGGCAGGAGAGCAGTACTTC. Its protein is CASILGQGAGEQYF.